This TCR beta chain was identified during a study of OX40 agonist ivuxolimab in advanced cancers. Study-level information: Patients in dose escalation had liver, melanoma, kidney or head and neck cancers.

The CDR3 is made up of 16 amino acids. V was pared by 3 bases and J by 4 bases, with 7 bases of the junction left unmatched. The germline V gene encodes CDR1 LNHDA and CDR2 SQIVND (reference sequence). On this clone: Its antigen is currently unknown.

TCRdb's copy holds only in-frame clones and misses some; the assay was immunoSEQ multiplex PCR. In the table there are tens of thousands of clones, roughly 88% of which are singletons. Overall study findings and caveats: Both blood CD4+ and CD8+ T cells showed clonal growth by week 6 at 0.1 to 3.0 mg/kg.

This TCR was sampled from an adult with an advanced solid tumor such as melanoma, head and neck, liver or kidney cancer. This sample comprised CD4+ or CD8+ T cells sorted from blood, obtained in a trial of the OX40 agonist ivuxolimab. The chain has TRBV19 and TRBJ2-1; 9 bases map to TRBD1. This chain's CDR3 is CASSIPRGQGYNEQFF. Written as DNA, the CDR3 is TGTGCCAGTAGTATCCCTCGGGGACAGGGATACAATGAGCAGTTCTTC.